These 12 T cell receptor beta chains share one sample of origin, sequenced in a study of blood T cell repertoires in COVID-19. Clones were read by immunoSEQ multiplex PCR, and TCRdb kept only the in-frame ones, dropping some. Here the sample spans 170,000 or so clones, about 82% being singletons. The sequenced material came from peripheral blood. The source of these receptors is a man between 65 and 85 years old with active or convalescent COVID-19.

The chain links TRBV29-1 to TRBJ2-7; 10 positions agree with TRBD1. There are 14 residues in the CDR3. Germline loops: CDR1 SQVTM, CDR2 ANQGSEA. Trimming removed 5 bases from V and 5 bases from J; junction bases left unmatched: 9. This CDR3 reads CSVIRQGARDEQYF. The CDR3 DNA reads as TGCAGCGTTATTAGACAGGGGGCGCGGGACGAGCAGTACTTC.

The chain is built from TRBV2 and TRBJ1-5; weak D call: TRBD1 (6 bases). CDR1 is SNHLY and CDR2 is FYNNEI in the germline V gene. V was shortened by 6 bases and J by 5 bases, with 14 bases between the two germline ends. The CDR3 runs to 14 residues. The CDR3 here is CASSRGSIDQPQHF. CDR3 nucleotides: TGTGCCAGCAGCAGGGGATCCATCGATCAGCCCCAGCATTTT.

This clone was observed many times. The chain has TRBV2 and TRBJ2-7, with 11 bases identical to TRBD1. The ends lost 5 bases at V and 2 bases at J; junction bases unmatched: 2. The CDR3 runs 14 residues. Germline V CDR1 and CDR2: SNHLY, FYNNEI. CDR3 region: CASSRTGGAYEQYF. The CDR3 DNA sequence: TGTGCCAGCAGTAGGACAGGGGGCGCCTACGAGCAGTACTTC.

This clone was seen only once. The CDR3 region is CASGGSGDMNEQFF. The CDR3 DNA reads TGTGCCAGCGGGGGTAGCGGAGATATGAATGAGCAGTTCTTC. The chain joins TRBV9 to TRBJ2-1; weak D call: TRBD2 (6 bases). This CDR3 has 14 amino acids. The germline gives CDR1 SGDLS, CDR2 YYNGEE. V lost 7 bases, J lost 7 bases, and 18 bases lay in between.

The chain recombines TRBV27 with TRBJ2-2, with a weak D call TRBD1 (7 bases). The ends were cut back, 8 bases at V and 4 bases at J, with 17 bases in the middle. This CDR3 is built from 15 residues. In germline, CDR1 is MNHEY, CDR2 SMNVEV (reference sequence). The CDR3 nucleotides are TGTGCCAGCTCGGGACAGTCCGGGGGCACCGGGGAGCTGTTTTTT. Protein product: CASSGQSGGTGELFF.

The chain recombines TRBV12-3 or TRBV12-4 with TRBJ1-2, with 8 bases lining up with TRBD1. J lost 5 bases, V lost 6 bases, and 5 bases had no gene match. The CDR3 contains 13 residues. The CDR3: CASRLGQAYGYTF. The DNA of the CDR3 is TGTGCCAGCAGACTGGGACAGGCGTATGGCTACACCTTC.

The chain carries TRBV10-3 and TRBJ2-7; TRBD1 agrees at 8 bases. The CDR3 runs to 17 residues. Trimming removed 0 bases from V and 0 bases from J; junction bases left unmatched: 7. Germline-derived CDR1 and CDR2 are ENHRY and SYGVKD. CDR3 bases: TGTGCCATCAGTGAGTCCTCCGATGGGACAGGCTCCTACGAGCAGTACTTC. Translation: CAISESSDGTGSYEQYF.

The chain couples TRBV11-1 to TRBJ2-1; 7 nucleotides match TRBD1. V dropped 4 bases and J dropped 7; count of bases not matched to a gene: 4. Looked up from germline, CDR1 is SGHAT and CDR2 is FQDESV (reference sequence). The CDR3 covers 13 residues. The CDR3 protein is CASSSTGNNEQFF. CDR3 coding DNA: TGTGCCAGCAGCTCGACAGGGAATAATGAGCAGTTCTTC.

The CDR3 here is CATSERGSSVEKLFF. The CDR3, as DNA: TGTGCCACCAGTGAAAGAGGGTCAAGTGTTGAAAAACTGTTTTTT. The chain carries TRBV24-1 and TRBJ1-4, with D uncertain. Germline V gives CDR1 KGHDR, CDR2 SFDVKD. The CDR3 sequence is 15 residues long. V shed 4 bases and J shed 7 bases, with 15 bases lying between them.

The chain couples TRBV2 to TRBJ1-6; 9 nucleotides align to TRBD1. This CDR3 has 14 amino acids. V lost 3 bases to trimming and J lost 10 bases; unmatched junction nucleotides: 4. Germline V gene lookup returns CDR1 SNHLY and CDR2 FYNNEI. The CDR3 sequence is CASSDGTGRSPLHF. The CDR3 bases are TGTGCCAGCAGTGACGGGACAGGGAGGTCACCCCTCCACTTT. Full variable domain (missing parts from reference TRBV2 and TRBJ1-6): EPEVTQTPSHQVTQMGQEVILRCVPISNHLYFYWYRQILGQKVEFLVSFYNNEISEKSEIFDDQFSVERPDGSNFTLKIRSTKLEDSAMYFCASSDGTGRSPLHFGNGTRLTVT.

V and J are TRBV30 and TRBJ1-4; unclear D gene. This CDR3 region has 14 residues. Germline CDR1 reads GTSNPN; CDR2 reads SVGIG (reference sequence). The V and J ends lost 3 bases and 8 bases respectively, with 16 bases between them. The CDR3 DNA reads TGTGCCTGGAGCCAGTTCGTGGGCCAGGAAAAACTGTTTTTT. Encoded protein: CAWSQFVGQEKLFF.

The chain uses TRBV6-6 and TRBJ1-3, with D perhaps TRBD1 (6 bases). Germline V gene data show CDR1 as MNHNY and CDR2 as SVGAGI (reference sequence). The V end lost 7 bases, the J end lost 0 bases, and 13 bases lay between the germline ends. The length of the CDR3 is 15 residues. Written as DNA, the CDR3 is TGTGCCAGCACCAACCGGGACACCTCTGGAAACACCATATATTTT. Residues: CASTNRDTSGNTIYF.